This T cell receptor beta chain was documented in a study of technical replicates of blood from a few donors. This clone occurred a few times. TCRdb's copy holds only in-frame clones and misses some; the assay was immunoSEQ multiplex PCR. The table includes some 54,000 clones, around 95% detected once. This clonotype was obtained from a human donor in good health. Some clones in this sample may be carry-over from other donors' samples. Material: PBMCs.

The CDR3 sequence is CDRGGAFF. The CDR3 region has the DNA TGTGATAGGGGGGGAGCTTTCTTT. The rearrangement joins TRBV27 to TRBJ1-1; TRBD1 might be the D (6 bases). Germline loops: CDR1 MNHEY, CDR2 SMNVEV (reference sequence). The CDR3 totals 8 residues.